Below, 8 T cell receptor beta chains from the same sample are listed, as sequenced in a study of cytomegalovirus exposure and HLA in healthy donors. It was with 60 Vbeta and 13 Jbeta primers that the PCR ran. TCRdb's table, derived via immunoSEQ multiplex PCR, lists solely in-frame clones and lacks some. The table has tens of thousands of clones, about 78% seen once. The specimen was PBMCs. The origin of the receptors is a male donor in good health and CMV-seronegative.

This chain uses TRBV30 with TRBJ1-4; maybe TRBD1 (6 bases). The CDR3 sequence is 14 residues long. V lost 1 base and J lost 9, with 15 bases in between. Germline CDR1 is GTSNPN and CDR2 is SVGIG (reference sequence). The CDR3 is CAWSAQGWNQKLFF. The CDR3 region has the DNA TGTGCCTGGAGTGCACAGGGTTGGAATCAAAAACTGTTTTTT.

The chain combines TRBV5-5 with TRBJ2-7; maybe TRBD1 (5 bases). The CDR3 length is 15 residues. V gave up 0 bases and J gave up 2 bases, with 12 bases separating them. From germline, CDR1 is SGHKS and CDR2 YYEKEE (reference sequence). CDR3 bases: TGTGCCAGCAGCTTGGTGGCAGGGAAAGCCTACGAGCAGTACTTC. Translated: CASSLVAGKAYEQYF. Full variable domain (remainder filled in from reference TRBV5-5 and TRBJ2-7): DAGVTQSPTHLIKTRGQQVTLRCSPISGHKSVSWYQQVLGQGPQFIFQYYEKEERGRGNFPDRFSARQFPNYSSELNVNALLLGDSALYLCASSLVAGKAYEQYFGPGTRLTVT.

This clone was seen only once. The V call is TRBV29-1, the J call TRBJ1-4, with D unclear. The CDR3 length is 15 residues. CDR1 and CDR2 (germline): SQVTM, ANQGSEA. The V and J ends lost 4 bases and 7 bases respectively, with 19 bases between them. CDR3 sequence reads: CSVVVVRGVGEKLFF. Here the CDR3 DNA reads TGCAGCGTTGTTGTCGTTCGGGGAGTAGGTGAAAAACTGTTTTTT.

For this clone: One junction end does not reproduce the germline sequence, and a read error may be involved. The chain joins TRBV9 to TRBJ1-2; TRBD1 matches 11 bases. This CDR3 spans 15 amino acids. Per germline, CDR1 SGDLS and CDR2 YYNGEE. DNA of the CDR3: TGTGCCAGCAGCTCCCGGACAGGGGGCAACTATGGCTACCCCTTC. Its translation: CASSSRTGGNYGYPF.

The chain links TRBV28 to TRBJ2-5, with TRBD1 identical over 8 bases. There are 16 residues in the CDR3. Germline V gene data show CDR1 as MDHEN and CDR2 as SYDVKM. The trim removed 3 bases at V and 0 bases at J, leaving 6 bases unmatched. Here the CDR3 reads CASSFYDRGDQETQYF. In DNA, the CDR3 is TGTGCCAGCAGTTTTTACGACAGGGGTGACCAAGAGACCCAGTACTTC.

The chain couples TRBV6-1 to TRBJ2-1, with unresolved D. Trimming stripped 8 bases from V and 3 bases from J, with 8 bases between. CDR1 MNHNS and CDR2 SASEGT come from the germline V gene. The CDR3 runs 12 residues. CDR3 nucleotide sequence: TGTGCCAGCTTCAGACTCTACAATGAGCAGTTCTTC. Its translation is CASFRLYNEQFF.

The chain couples TRBV5-1 to TRBJ1-1; tentatively, D is TRBD1 (5 bases). Trimming took off 4 bases at V and 1 base at J, with 14 bases between the two ends. The CDR3 contains 15 residues. CDR1 and CDR2 (germline): SGHRS, YFSETQ. The CDR3 DNA sequence: TGCGCCAGCAGCCTGGGACCCGGGGGGAACACTGAAGCTTTCTTT. Translating gives CASSLGPGGNTEAFF.

The chain is built from TRBV15 and TRBJ2-1, with 13 bases matching TRBD2. Per germline, CDR1 LNHNV and CDR2 YYDKDF (reference sequence). The CDR3 has 16 amino acids. Unmatched junction bases numbered 8, after V lost 5 bases and J lost 7 bases. CDR3 protein: CATSPPGLAGVNEQFF. CDR3 nucleotides: TGTGCCACCAGCCCCCCCGGACTAGCGGGAGTGAATGAGCAGTTCTTC. Filled out from reference TRBV15 and TRBJ2-1, the complete variable domain reads DAMVIQNPRYQVTQFGKPVTLSCSQTLNHNVMYWYQQKSSQAPKLLFHYYDKDFNNEADTPDNFQSRRPNTSFCFLDIRSPGLGDTAMYLCATSPPGLAGVNEQFFGPGTRLTVL.